The clone carrying this T cell receptor beta chain was counted once. Its antigen is unidentified. The length of the CDR3 is 15 residues. Germline values: CDR1 SGDLS, CDR2 YYNGEE. V trimming: 0 bases; J trimming: 10 bases; junction bases outside the gene matches: 8. Primers for the PCR totalled 60 Vbeta and 13 Jbeta. Sequencing was performed with immunoSEQ multiplex PCR; in TCRdb, only in-frame clones are kept and a portion is missing. The table shows some 140,000 clones, with about three quarters occurring only once. This record belongs to a study of cytomegalovirus exposure and HLA in healthy donors. Looking at the study overall: Early released data comprised about 85 million unique TCRs from HLA-typed donors.

General observations from the study: Per a later analysis, HLA-associated TCR beta chains showed more clonal expansion than other, equally common TCR beta chains. Differences between HLA loci emerged in a later analysis of TCR association rates, with DRB1 most and HLA-C fewest. In all likelihood, a cluster of highly shared sequence variants was a sequencing artifact.

The source is a male donor in good health and CMV-seropositive. The chain links TRBV9 to TRBJ2-1; 9 bases align to TRBD2. Sequences were obtained from PBMCs. CDR3 protein: CASSVDVTSGAEQFF. The DNA of the CDR3 is TGTGCCAGCAGCGTAGATGTGACTAGCGGCGCGGAGCAGTTCTTC.